The clone carrying this TCR beta chain was recorded once. This record comes from a study of shared T cell receptors in the human thymus. CDR3 size: 13 residues. The V gene's germline CDR1 is SGHDT and CDR2 YYEEEE. Trimming removed 4 bases from V and 5 bases from J, with 12 bases in between. Assay used: immunoSEQ multiplex PCR; TCRdb lists only in-frame clones, some missing. Of more than 300,000 clones listed, approximately 95% are singletons. The sequence was obtained from a human donor. Sample: thymocytes. This sequence joins TRBV5-6 and TRBJ2-5; a possible D gene is TRBD2 (5 bases). The CDR3 region is CASSRRTGETQYF. The CDR3 nucleotides read TGTGCCAGCAGCCGGAGAACGGGGGAGACCCAGTACTTC.